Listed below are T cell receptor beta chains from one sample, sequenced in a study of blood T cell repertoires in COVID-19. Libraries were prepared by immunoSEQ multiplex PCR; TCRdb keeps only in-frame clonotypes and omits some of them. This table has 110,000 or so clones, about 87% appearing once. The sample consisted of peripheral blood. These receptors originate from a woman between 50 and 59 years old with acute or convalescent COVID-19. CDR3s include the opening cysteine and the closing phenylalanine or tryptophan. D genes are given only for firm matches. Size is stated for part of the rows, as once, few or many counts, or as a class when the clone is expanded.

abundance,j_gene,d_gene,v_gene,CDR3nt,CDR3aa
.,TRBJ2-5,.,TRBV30,TGTGCCTGGAGGGGCGGTTCGACAGTCCAAGAGACCCAGTACTTC,CAWRGGSTVQETQYF
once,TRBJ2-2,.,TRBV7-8,TGTGCCAGCAGCTTAGCGCTAAGAGCGCCCTGGGGGGAGCTGTTTTTT,CASSLALRAPWGELFF
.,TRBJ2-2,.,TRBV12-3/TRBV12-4,TGTGCCAGCAGATCAACAGGGTACGGGGAGCTGTTTTTT,CASRSTGYGELFF
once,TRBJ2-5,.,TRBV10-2,TGCGCCAGCAGTGAGGGCAGGGGCCAAGAGACCCAGTACTTC,CASSEGRGQETQYF
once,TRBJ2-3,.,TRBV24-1,TGTGCCACCAGCGGAGCCACAGATACGCAGTATTTT,CATSGATDTQYF
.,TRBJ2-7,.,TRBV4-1,TGCGCCAGCAGCCCGGCCACAGGCTACGAGCAGTACTTC,CASSPATGYEQYF
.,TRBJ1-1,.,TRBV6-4,TGTGCCAGCAATATGTCTTTCTTT,CASNMSFF
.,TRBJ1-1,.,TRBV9,TGTGCCAGCAGCGCGAGAGGGCACCCATTGAGCACTGAAGCTTTCTTT,CASSARGHPLSTEAFF
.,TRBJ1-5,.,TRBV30,TGTGCCTGGAGTGTAGGTGTGGTAACTAGTCAGCCCCAGCATTTT,CAWSVGVVTSQPQHF
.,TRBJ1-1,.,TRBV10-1,TGCGCCAGCAGTGAGTCAGGGGCCACTGAAGCTTTCTTT,CASSESGATEAFF
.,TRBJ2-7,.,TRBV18,TGTGCCAGCTCACCCGGGACTGGCAAGGTCGAGCAGTACTTC,CASSPGTGKVEQYF
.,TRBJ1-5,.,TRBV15,TGTGCCACCAGCAGACCGGACAAACATGAAGGCCAGCATTTT,CATSRPDKHEGQHF
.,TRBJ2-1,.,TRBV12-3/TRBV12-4,TGTGCCAGCAGTTTCGTCGGGGAGCAGTTCTTC,CASSFVGEQFF
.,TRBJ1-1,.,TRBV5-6,TGTGCCAGCACCCGTAGGAACACTGAAGCTTTCTTT,CASTRRNTEAFF
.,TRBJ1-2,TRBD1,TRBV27,TGTGCCAGCAGTTTATTAGCACAGGGGGCCCCCTATGGCTACACCTTC,CASSLLAQGAPYGYTF
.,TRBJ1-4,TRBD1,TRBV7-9,TGTGCCAGCAGCTGGGGGACAGCACCTAATGAAAAACTGTTTTTT,CASSWGTAPNEKLFF
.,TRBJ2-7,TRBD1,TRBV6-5,TGTGCCAGCAGCTGGACAGGGGACAACGAGCAGTACTTC,CASSWTGDNEQYF
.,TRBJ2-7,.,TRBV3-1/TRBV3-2,TGTGCCAGCAGCCAAGGACAGGTTAGAATCTCCTACGAGCAGTACTTC,CASSQGQVRISYEQYF
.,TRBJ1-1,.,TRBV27,TGTGCCAGCAGTTTAGACGGTTATGCGGACACTGAAGCTTTCTTT,CASSLDGYADTEAFF
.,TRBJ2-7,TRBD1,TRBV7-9,TGTGCCAGCAGCTTAAGTAGGACAGGGACCTCCTACGAGCAGTACTTC,CASSLSRTGTSYEQYF
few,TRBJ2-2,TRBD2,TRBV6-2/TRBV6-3,TGTGCCAGCAGTGAGACTAGCGAAAACACCGGGGAGCTGTTTTTT,CASSETSENTGELFF
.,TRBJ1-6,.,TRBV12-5,TGTGCTAGTGGACTTACAACAGGGTTTTCTTCACCCCTCCACTTT,CASGLTTGFSSPLHF
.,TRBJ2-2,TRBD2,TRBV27,TGTGCCAGCATGGCTAGCGGGAGGACCCGGGACGCGAACACCGGGGAGCTGTTTTTT,CASMASGRTRDANTGELFF
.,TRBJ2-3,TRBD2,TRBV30,TGTGCCTTGAACTTAGCGGGGGGTACAGATACGCAGTATTTT,CALNLAGGTDTQYF
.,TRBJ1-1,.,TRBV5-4,TGTGCCAGCAGCTTAAACGGAGCGGGGGGTGGCCGTTCTGCTTTCTTT,CASSLNGAGGGRSAFF
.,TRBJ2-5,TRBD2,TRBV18,TGTGCCACCCATCGGGGGGGTCAGGAGACCCAGTACTTC,CATHRGGQETQYF
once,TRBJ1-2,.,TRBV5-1,TGCGCCAGCAGCTCTGGGGCAGGGGAACCCCCGACCCGGGGCTACACCTTC,CASSSGAGEPPTRGYTF
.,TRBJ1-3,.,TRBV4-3,TGCGCCAGCAGCCAAGAAGCGGGGGCCATCTCTGGAAACACCATATATTTT,CASSQEAGAISGNTIYF
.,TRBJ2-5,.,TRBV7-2,TGTGCCAGCAGCTTAATAGACAGCGTAAAAGAGACCCAGTACTTC,CASSLIDSVKETQYF
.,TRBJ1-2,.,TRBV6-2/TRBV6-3,TGTGCCAGCAGTTACAGCTGGGGCACCTATGGCTACACCTTC,CASSYSWGTYGYTF
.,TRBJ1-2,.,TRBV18,TGTGCCAGCTCACCGCCGACACCCAACTATGGCTACACCTTC,CASSPPTPNYGYTF
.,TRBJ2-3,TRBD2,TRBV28,TGTGCCAGCAGCCCCCCTAGCGGGAGTTGGAGTACGCAGTATTTT,CASSPPSGSWSTQYF
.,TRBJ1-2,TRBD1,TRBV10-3,TGTGCCATCAGTGGGTTGGGACAGGGGTTCTATGGCTACACCTTC,CAISGLGQGFYGYTF
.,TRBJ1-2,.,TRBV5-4,TGTGCCAGCAGCTTGGGAGCGAAGGGAGCTAACTATGGCTACACCTTC,CASSLGAKGANYGYTF
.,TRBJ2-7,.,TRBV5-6,TGTGCCAGCAGCCAGCCGGGATTCTACTACGAGCAGTACTTC,CASSQPGFYYEQYF
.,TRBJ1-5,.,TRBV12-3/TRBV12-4,TGTGCCAGCAGACCTACGGCCCCAGGGCCCCAGCATTTT,CASRPTAPGPQHF
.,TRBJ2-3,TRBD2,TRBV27,TGTGCCAGCAGTTCTCGACTAGCGGGCTTATTTTACTCGAGCACAGATACGCAGTATTTT,CASSSRLAGLFYSSTDTQYF
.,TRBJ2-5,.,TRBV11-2,TGTGCCAGCAGCTTAGTAGGGAGGAGAGAGACCCAGTACTTC,CASSLVGRRETQYF
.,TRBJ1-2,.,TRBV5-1,TGCGCCAGCAGCTTCCGGGGATTTAACTATGGCTACACCTTC,CASSFRGFNYGYTF
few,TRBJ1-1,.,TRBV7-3,TGTGCCAGCAGCGTCGACAGGAGCAACACTGAAGCTTTCTTT,CASSVDRSNTEAFF
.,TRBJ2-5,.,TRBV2,TGTGCCAGCAGTGTACAAGAGACCCAGTACTTC,CASSVQETQYF
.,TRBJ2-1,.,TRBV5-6,TGTGCCAGCAGCTTTCTCCGGGGATCAGTTAACTACAATGAGCAGTTCTTC,CASSFLRGSVNYNEQFF
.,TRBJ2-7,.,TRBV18,TGTGCCAGCTCACCACTGTCTACGGGAAATATAGGAAGCTCCTACGAGCAGTACTTC,CASSPLSTGNIGSSYEQYF
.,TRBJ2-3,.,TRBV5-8,TGTGCCAGCAGCCCAGGCTACGGCGGCACAGATACGCAGTATTTT,CASSPGYGGTDTQYF
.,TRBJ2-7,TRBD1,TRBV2,TGTGCCAGCAGTTGGGACAGGGACACCTACGAGCAGTACTTC,CASSWDRDTYEQYF
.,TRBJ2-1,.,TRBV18,TGTGCCAGCTCACCACTGGAGGGACGCGGTGAGCAGTTCTTC,CASSPLEGRGEQFF
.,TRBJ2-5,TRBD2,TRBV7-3,TGTGCCAGCAGCTTATTAGCGGGGCACCAAGAGACCCAGTACTTC,CASSLLAGHQETQYF
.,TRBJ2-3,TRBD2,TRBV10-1,TGCGCCAGCCAGGATAGTGCGGGAGGAAAAGATACGCAGTATTTT,CASQDSAGGKDTQYF
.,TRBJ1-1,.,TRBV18,TGTGCCAGCGCCCTGGACAGATTGAACACTGAAGCTTTCTTT,CASALDRLNTEAFF
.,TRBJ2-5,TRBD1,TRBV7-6,TGTGCCAGCAGCTACTGGACAGGTTTAGGAGAGACCCAGTACTTC,CASSYWTGLGETQYF
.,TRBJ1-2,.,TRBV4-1,TGCGCCAGCAGCCAAGATGGAGGGTCGGCCAGCTATGGCTACACCTTC,CASSQDGGSASYGYTF